This TCR beta chain originates from a study of identical twins (dated by TCRdb to between 2015 and 2016). Notes on the research overall: To test whether fetal clonotypes persist, the study used deep sequencing on TCR alpha and beta repertoires from monozygotic twins, unrelated adults of various ages, and cord blood. To rule out contamination, the twin experiments were replicated at different times with different library preparation protocols.

For this chain, trimming is 6 bases at the V end and 0 bases at the J end, and the number of junction bases without a gene match is 7. The germline V gene gives CDR1 as SGHVS and CDR2 as FQNEAQ. The CDR3 runs 15 amino acids, cysteine and phenylalanine included. Only the CDR3 region is kept as DNA, spanning 45 bases read in frame from base 1. The library was made by 5' RACE. Instrument on record: Illumina HiSeq 2000. Template switching added a universal primer binding site, and the final cDNA carried a unique molecular identifier that allowed TCR cDNA molecules to be counted accurately. First-strand cDNA for TCR alpha and beta chains was synthesized from specific primers in the conserved constant-segment region. To control for contamination, every cDNA library was double barcoded, receiving both a SMART-Mk sample barcode and Illumina barcodes. TruSeq adapter sequences, together with Illumina sample barcodes, were added in two successive PCR steps. TCR alpha and beta cDNA libraries were sequenced on the Illumina HiSeq platform with custom primers. The source study handled its data this way. Raw reads were processed with MiGEC to extract unique molecular identifiers, and MiXCR was used to determine CDR3 positions. For each individual, recombination models were inferred using an EM algorithm with the repgenHMM and IGoR tools. Shared clonotypes were analyzed with the tcR package in R, and sharing was normalized by the product of cloneset sizes. Out-of-frame nonproductive sequences were analyzed to study raw recombination free of thymic and clonal selection effects. TCRdb passed the public sequencing reads through fastp at Q25 and MiXCR, retaining productive beta sequences. Rows with a matching CDR3 protein are joined into one entry that keeps the most common DNA and genes. The V and J calls were not made by the authors but by TCRdb's processing. Recorded for this sample are about 720,000 distinct CDR3 sequences; under 9% of them occurred a single time. 0.85% to 1% of the sample belongs to the ten largest clones.

Notes on this clonotype: Its target antigen remains unknown. No much larger clone exists at a distance of one base, and base qualities are not known.

Results the study describes overall, beyond this receptor: Compared with coincidental sharing between unrelated individuals, out-of-frame TCR alpha sequences shared between twins had an excess of sequences with low generation probability. A weaker excess of twin sharing was found in beta out-of-frame sequences because the signal-to-noise ratio was lowered by fewer shared sequences. Because the same donors could not be followed over many years, the conclusions depended on cross-sectional statistical analysis. Invariant T cells such as MAIT and iNKT could partly confound zero-insertion analyses, although diverse VJ usage argued against such confounding for most clonotypes. Abundant cord blood beta clonotypes had fewer insertions, young adult naive repertoires showed a similar but weaker trend, and memory repertoires showed no such trend. In monozygotic twins, out-of-frame TCR alpha sharing was systematically underestimated by recombination models, although the models agreed with sharing between unrelated individuals.

Every donor in the study was a healthy Caucasian. Three pairs of female monozygotic twins, all aged roughly 18 to 29 years, made up the twin cohort. RNA for TCR libraries was isolated from peripheral blood mononuclear cells. This sample also belongs to another study, concerning yellow fever vaccine responses in identical twins. The second study also describes: The T cell response to vaccination in identical twins was reported by the authors to appear partly convergent and partly personalized. The study precisely tracked vaccine-responding T cell clones in identical twins.

This receptor chain uses TRBV7-8 and TRBJ2-7; 8 central nucleotides agree with TRBD2. This TCR was recovered from a woman younger than 30 in good health. The sample was PBMCs. This receptor has the CDR3 CASREAGAYSYEQYF. In nucleotides, the sequence is TGTGCCAGCAGGGAAGCGGGGGCCTACTCCTACGAGCAGTACTTC.